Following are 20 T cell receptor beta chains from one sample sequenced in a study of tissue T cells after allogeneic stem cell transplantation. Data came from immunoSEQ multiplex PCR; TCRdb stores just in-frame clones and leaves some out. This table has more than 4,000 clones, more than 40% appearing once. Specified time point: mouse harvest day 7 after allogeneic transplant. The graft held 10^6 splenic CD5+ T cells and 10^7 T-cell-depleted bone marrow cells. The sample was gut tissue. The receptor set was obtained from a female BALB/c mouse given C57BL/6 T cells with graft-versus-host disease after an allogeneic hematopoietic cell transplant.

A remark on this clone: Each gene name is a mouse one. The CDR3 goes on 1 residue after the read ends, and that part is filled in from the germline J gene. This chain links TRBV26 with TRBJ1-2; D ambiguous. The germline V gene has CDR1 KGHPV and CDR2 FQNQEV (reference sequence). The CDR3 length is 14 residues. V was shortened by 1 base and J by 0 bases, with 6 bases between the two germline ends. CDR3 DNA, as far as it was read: TGTGCCAGCAGTCTGTTCGGGGCAAACTCCGACTACACC. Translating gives CASSLFGANSDYT. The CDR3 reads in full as CASSLFGANSDYTF.

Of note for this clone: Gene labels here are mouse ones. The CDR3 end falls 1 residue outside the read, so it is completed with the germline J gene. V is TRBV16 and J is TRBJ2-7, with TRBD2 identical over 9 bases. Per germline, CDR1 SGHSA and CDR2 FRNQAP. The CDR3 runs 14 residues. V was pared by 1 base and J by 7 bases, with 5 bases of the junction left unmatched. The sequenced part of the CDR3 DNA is TGTGCAAGCAGCTTAGTGGGGGGGCGGCGGGAACAGTAC. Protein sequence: CASSLVGGRREQY. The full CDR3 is CASSLVGGRREQYF.

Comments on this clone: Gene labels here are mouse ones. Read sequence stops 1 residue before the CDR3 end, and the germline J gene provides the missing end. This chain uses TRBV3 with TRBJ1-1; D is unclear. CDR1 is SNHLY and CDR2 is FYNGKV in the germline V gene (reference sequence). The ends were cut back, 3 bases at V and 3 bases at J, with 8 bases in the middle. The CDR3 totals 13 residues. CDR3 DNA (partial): TGTGCCAGCAGCTTGGGGAAGGACACAGAAGTCTTC. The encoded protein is CASSLGKDTEVF. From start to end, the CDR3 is CASSLGKDTEVFF. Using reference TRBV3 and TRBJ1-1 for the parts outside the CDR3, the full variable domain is GPKVLQIPSHQIIDMGQMVTLNCDPVSNHLYFYWYKQILGQQMEFLVNFYNGKVMEKSKLFKDQFSVERPDGSYFTLKIQPTALEDSAVYFCASSLGKDTEVFFGKGTRLTVV.

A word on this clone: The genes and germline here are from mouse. CDR3: CASSTGTANERLFF. CDR3 bases read: TGTGCCAGCAGCACCGGGACTGCCAACGAAAGATTATTT. The chain employs TRBV14 and TRBJ1-4, with TRBD1 as a possible D gene (5 bases). The read finishes 1 residue shy of the CDR3 end, and the germline J gene is used to complete it. Germline loops: CDR1 SGHDT, CDR2 FRDEAV. Trimming removed 5 bases from V and 3 bases from J, with 11 bases in between. The CDR3 length is 14 residues.

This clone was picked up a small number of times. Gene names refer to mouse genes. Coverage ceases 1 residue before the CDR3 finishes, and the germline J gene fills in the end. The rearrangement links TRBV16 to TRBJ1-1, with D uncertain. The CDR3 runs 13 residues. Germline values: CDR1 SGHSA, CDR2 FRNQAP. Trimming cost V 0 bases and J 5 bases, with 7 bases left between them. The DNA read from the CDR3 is TGTGCAAGCAGCTTAGACGCCGGGACAGAAGTCTTC. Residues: CASSLDAGTEVF. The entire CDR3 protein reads CASSLDAGTEVFF. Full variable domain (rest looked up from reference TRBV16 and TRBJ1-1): NAGVIQTPRHKVTGKGQEATLWCEPISGHSAVFWYRQTIVQGLEFLTYFRNQAPIDDSGMPKERFSAQMPNQSHSTLKIQSTQPQDSAVYLCASSLDAGTEVFFGKGTRLTVV.

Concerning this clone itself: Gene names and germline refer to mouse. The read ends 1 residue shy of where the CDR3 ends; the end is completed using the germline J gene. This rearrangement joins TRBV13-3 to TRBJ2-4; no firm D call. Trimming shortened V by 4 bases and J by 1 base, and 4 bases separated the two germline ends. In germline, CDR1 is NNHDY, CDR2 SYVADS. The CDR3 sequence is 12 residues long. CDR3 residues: CASSQRQNTLYF. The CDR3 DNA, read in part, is TGTGCCAGCAGTCAGCGTCAAAACACCTTGTAC.

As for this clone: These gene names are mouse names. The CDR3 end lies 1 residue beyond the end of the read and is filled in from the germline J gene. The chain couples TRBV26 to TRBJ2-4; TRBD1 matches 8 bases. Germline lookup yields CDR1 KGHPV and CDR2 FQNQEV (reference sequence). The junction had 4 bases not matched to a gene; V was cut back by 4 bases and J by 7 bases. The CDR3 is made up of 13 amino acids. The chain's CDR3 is CASSRQGADTLYF. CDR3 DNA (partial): TGTGCCAGCAGTCGGCAGGGGGCAGACACCTTGTAC.

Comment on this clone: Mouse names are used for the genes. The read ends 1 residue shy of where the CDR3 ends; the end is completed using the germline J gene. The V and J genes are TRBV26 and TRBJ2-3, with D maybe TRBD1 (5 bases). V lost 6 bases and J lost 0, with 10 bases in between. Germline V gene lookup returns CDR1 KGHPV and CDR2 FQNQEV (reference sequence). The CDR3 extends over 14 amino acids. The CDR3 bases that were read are TGTGCCAGCAGCAGACAGTCTAGTGCAGAAACGCTGTAT. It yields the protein CASSRQSSAETLY. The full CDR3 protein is CASSRQSSAETLYF.

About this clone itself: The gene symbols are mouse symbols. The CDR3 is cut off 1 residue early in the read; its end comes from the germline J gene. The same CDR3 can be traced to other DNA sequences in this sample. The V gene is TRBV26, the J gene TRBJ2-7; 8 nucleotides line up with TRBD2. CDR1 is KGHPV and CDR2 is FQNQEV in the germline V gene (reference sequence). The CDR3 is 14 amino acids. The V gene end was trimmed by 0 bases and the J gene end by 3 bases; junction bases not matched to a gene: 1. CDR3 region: CASSLSTGGYEQYF. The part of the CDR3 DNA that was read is TGTGCCAGCAGTCTGTCCACTGGGGGCTATGAACAGTAC.

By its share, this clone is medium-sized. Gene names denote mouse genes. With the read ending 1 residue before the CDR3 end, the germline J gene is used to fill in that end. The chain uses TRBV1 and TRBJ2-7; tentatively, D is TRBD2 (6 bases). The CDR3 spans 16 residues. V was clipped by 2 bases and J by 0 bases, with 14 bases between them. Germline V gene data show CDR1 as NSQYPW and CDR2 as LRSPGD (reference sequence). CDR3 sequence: CTCSAKSGESSYEQYF. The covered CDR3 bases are TGCACCTGCAGTGCAAAGTCTGGGGAGAGCTCCTATGAACAGTAC.

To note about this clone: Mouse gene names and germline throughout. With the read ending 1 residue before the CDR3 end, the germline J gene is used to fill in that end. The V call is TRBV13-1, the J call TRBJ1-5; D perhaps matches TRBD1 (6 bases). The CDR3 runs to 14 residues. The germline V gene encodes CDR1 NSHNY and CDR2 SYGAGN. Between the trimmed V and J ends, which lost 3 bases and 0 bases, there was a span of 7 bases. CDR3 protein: CASSGDINNQAPLF. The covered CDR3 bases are TGTGCCAGCAGTGGGGACATTAACAACCAGGCTCCGCTT.

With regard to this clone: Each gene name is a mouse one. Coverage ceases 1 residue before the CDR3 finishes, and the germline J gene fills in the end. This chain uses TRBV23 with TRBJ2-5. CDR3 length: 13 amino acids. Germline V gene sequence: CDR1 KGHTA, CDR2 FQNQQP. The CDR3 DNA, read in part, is TGCTCCAGCAGTCGGGGGGACAAAGACACCCAGTAC. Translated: CSSSRGDKDTQY. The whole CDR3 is CSSSRGDKDTQYF.

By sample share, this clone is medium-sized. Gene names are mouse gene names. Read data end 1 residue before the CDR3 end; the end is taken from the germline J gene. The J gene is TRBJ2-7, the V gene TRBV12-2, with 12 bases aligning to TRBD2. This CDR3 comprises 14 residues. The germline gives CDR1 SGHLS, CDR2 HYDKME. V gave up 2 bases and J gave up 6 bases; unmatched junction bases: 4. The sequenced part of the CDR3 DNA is TGTGCCAGCTCTCGACTGGGGGGGCTAAGTGAACAGTAC. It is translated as CASSRLGGLSEQY. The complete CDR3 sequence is CASSRLGGLSEQYF.

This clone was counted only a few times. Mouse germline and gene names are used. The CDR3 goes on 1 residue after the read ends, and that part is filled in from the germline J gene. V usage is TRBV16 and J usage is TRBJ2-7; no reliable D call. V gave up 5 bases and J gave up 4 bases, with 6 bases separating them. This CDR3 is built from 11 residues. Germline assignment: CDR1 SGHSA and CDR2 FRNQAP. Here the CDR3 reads CASSPFYEQYF. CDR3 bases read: TGTGCAAGCAGCCCCTTTTATGAACAGTAC.

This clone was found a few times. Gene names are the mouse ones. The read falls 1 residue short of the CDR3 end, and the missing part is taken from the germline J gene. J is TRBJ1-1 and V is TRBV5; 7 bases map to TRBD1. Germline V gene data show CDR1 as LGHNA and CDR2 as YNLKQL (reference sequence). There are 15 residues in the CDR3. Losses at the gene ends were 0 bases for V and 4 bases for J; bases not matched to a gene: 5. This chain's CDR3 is CASSQEWTGPTEVFF. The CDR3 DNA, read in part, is TGTGCCAGCAGCCAAGAATGGACAGGCCCCACAGAAGTCTTC.

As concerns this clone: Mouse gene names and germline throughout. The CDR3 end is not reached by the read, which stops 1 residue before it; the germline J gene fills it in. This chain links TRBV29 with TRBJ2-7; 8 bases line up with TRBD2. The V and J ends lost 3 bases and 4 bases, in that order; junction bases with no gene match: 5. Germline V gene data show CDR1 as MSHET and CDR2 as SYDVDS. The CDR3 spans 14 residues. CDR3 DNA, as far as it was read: TGTGCTAGCAGTTTCGGTGGGGGGGGGTATGAACAGTAC. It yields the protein CASSFGGGGYEQY. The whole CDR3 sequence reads CASSFGGGGYEQYF. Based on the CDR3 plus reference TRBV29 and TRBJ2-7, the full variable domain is DMKVTQMPRYLIKRMGENVLLECGQDMSHETMYWYRQDPGLGLQLIYISYDVDSNSEGDIPKGYRVSRKKREHFSLILDSAKTNQTSVYFCASSFGGGGYEQYFGPGTRLTVL.

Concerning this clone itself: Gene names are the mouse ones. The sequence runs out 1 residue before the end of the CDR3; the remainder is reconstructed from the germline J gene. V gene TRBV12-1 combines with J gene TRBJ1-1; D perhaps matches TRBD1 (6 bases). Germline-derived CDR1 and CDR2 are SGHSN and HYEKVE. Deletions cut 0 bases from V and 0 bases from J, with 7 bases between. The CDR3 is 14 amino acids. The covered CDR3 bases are TGTGCCAGCTCTCTCGGGACAACAAACACAGAAGTCTTC. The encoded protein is CASSLGTTNTEVF. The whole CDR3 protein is CASSLGTTNTEVFF.

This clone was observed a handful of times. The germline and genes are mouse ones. Partial CDR3 DNA: TGTGCCAGCAGCCAACAGGGGGCGGACTCCGACTACACC. Residues: CASSQQGADSDYT. The whole CDR3 sequence reads CASSQQGADSDYTF. The V call is TRBV2, the J call TRBJ1-2, with 8 bases fitting TRBD1. The CDR3 end lies 1 residue beyond the end of the read and is filled in from the germline J gene. The CDR3 runs 14 residues. V lost 2 bases to trimming and J lost 3 bases; unmatched junction nucleotides: 2. Germline V CDR1 and CDR2: LGHNA, YSYQKL.

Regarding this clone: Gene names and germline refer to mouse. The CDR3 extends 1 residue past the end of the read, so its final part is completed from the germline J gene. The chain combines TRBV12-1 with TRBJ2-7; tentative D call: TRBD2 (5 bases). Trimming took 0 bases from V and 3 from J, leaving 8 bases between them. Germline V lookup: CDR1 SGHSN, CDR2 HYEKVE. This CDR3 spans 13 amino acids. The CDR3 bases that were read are TGTGCCAGCTCTCTCCTGGGCCTCTATGAACAGTAC. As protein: CASSLLGLYEQY. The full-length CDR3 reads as CASSLLGLYEQYF. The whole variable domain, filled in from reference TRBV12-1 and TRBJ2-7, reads DSGVVQSPRHIIKEKGGRSVLTCIPISGHSNVVWYQQTLGKELKFLIQHYEKVERDKGFLPSRFSVQQFDDYHSEMNMSALELEDSAMYFCASSLLGLYEQYFGPGTRLTVL.

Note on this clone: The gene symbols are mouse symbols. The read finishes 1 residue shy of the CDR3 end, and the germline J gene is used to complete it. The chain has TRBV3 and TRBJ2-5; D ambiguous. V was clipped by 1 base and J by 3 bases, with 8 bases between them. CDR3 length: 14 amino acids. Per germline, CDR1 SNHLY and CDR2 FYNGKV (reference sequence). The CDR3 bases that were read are TGTGCCAGCAGCTTAGTGGGCAGACAAGACACCCAGTAC. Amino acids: CASSLVGRQDTQY. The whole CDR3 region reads CASSLVGRQDTQYF.